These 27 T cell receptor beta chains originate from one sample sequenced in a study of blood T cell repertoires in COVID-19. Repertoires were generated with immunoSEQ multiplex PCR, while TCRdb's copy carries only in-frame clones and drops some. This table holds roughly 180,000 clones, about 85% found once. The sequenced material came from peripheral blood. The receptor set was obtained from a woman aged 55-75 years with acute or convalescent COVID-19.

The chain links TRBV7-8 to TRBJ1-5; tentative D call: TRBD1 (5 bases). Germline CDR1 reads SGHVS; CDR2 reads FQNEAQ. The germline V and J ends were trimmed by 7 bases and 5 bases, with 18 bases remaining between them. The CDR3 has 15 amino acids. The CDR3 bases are TGTGCCAGCACCCTACGGCAGGGCTTTGATCAGCCCCAGCATTTT. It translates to CASTLRQGFDQPQHF.

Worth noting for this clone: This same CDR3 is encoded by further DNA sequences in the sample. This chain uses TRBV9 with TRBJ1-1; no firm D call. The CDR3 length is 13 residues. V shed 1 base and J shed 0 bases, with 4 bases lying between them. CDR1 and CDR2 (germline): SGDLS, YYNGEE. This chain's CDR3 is CASSVQLNTEAFF. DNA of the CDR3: TGTGCCAGCAGCGTACAGTTGAACACTGAAGCTTTCTTT.

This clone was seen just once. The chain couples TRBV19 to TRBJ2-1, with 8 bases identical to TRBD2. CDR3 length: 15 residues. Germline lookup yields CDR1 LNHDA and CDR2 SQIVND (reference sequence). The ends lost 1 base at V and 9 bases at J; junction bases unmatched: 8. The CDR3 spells CASSIVPGGPGEQFF. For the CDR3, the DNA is TGTGCCAGTAGTATAGTACCGGGAGGGCCGGGTGAGCAGTTCTTC.

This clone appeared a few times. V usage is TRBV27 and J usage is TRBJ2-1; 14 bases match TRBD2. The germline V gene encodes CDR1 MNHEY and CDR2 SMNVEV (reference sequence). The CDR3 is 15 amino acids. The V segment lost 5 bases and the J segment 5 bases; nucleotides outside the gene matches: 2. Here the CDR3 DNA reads TGTGCCAGCAGTCCGACTAGCGGGAGGGACAATGAGCAGTTCTTC. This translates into CASSPTSGRDNEQFF.

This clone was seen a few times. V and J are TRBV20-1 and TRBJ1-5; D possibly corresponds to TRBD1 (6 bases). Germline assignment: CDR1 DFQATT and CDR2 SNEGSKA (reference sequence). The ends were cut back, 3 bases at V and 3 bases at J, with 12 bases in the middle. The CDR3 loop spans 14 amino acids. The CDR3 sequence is CSASVGQSNQPQHF. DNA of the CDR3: TGCAGTGCTAGTGTTGGACAGTCCAATCAGCCCCAGCATTTT.

The CDR3 here is CASSQGPYYEQYF. Here the CDR3 DNA reads TGTGCCAGCAGCCAGGGCCCCTACTACGAGCAGTACTTC. V usage is TRBV3-1 (or the pseudogene TRBV3-2) and J usage is TRBJ2-7; no definite D call. Deletions cut 3 bases from V and 3 bases from J, with 9 bases between. The CDR3 is 13 residues long. Germline values: CDR1 LGHDT, CDR2 YNNKEL (reference sequence).

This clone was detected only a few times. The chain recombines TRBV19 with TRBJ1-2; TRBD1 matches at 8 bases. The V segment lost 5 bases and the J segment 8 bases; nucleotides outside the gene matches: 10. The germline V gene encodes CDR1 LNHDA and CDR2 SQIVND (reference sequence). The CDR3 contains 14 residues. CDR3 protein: CASSPGQVKRGYTF. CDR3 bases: TGTGCCAGTAGTCCGGGACAGGTGAAGAGGGGCTACACCTTC.

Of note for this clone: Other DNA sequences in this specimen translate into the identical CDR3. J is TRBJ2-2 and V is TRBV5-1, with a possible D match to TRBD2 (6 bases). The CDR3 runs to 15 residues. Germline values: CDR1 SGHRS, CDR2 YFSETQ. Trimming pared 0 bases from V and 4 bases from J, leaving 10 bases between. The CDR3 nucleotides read TGCGCCAGCAGCTTGGGGCAGGGAGGCACCGGGGAGCTGTTTTTT. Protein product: CASSLGQGGTGELFF. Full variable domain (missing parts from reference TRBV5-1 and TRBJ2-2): KAGVTQTPRYLIKTRGQQVTLSCSPISGHRSVSWYQQTPGQGLQFLFEYFSETQRNKGNFPGRFSGRQFSNSRSEMNVSTLELGDSALYLCASSLGQGGTGELFFGEGSRLTVL.

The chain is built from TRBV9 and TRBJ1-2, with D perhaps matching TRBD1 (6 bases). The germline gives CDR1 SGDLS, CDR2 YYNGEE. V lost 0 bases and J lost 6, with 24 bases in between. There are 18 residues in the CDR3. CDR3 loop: CASSVAPGTTGAFNGYTF. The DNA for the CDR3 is TGTGCCAGCAGCGTAGCCCCCGGGACAACTGGGGCCTTTAATGGCTACACCTTC.

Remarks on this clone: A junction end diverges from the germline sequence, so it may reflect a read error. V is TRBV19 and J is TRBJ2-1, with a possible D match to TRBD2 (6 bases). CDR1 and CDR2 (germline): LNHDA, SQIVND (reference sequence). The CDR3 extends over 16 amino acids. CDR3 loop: CASSSPGDPSHNEQFF. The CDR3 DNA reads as TGTGCCAGTAGTTCTCCGGGGGATCCCTCCCACAATGAGCAGTTCTTC.

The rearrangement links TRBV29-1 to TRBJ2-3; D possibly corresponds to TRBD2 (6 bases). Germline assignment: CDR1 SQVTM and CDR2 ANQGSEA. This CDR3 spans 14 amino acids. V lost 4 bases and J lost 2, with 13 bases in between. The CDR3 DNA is TGCAGCGTTGGGGGGGTAGGGAACACAGATACGCAGTATTTT. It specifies CSVGGVGNTDTQYF.

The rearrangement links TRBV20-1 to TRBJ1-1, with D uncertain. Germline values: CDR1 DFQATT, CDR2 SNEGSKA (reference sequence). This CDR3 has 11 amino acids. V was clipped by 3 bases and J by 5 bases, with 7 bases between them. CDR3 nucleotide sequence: TGCAGTGCTAGTCGCAGGACTGAAGCTTTCTTT. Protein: CSASRRTEAFF.

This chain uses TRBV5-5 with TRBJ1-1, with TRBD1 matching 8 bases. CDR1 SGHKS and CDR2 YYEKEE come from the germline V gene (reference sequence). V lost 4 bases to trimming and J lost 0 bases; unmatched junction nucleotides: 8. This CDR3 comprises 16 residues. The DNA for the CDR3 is TGTGCCAGCAGCACTCGGACAGGGCGACTGAACACTGAAGCTTTCTTT. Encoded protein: CASSTRTGRLNTEAFF.

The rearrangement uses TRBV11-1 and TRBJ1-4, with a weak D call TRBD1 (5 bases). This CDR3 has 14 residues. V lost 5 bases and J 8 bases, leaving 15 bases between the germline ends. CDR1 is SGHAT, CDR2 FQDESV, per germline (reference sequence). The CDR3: CASSPGLGIEKLFF. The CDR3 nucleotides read TGTGCCAGCAGCCCGGGACTGGGGATAGAAAAACTGTTTTTT.

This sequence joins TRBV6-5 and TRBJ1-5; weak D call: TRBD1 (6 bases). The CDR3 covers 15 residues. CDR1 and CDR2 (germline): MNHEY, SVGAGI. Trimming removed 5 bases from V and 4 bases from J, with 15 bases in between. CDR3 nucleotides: TGTGCCAGCAGTACATCCGGGACAACGAATCAGCCCCAGCATTTT. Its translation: CASSTSGTTNQPQHF.

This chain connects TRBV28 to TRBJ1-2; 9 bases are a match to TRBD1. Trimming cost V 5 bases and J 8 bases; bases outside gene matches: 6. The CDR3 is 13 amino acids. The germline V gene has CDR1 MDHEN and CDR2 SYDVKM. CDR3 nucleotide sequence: TGTGCCAGCAGTACACAGGGGGCAGGGGGCTACACCTTC. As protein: CASSTQGAGGYTF.

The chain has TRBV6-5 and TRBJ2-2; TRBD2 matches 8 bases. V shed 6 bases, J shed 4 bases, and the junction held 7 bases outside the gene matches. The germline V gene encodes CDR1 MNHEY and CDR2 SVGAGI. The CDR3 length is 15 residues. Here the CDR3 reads CASRVSGSVTGELFF. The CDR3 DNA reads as TGTGCCAGCAGGGTGAGCGGGAGCGTCACCGGGGAGCTGTTTTTT.

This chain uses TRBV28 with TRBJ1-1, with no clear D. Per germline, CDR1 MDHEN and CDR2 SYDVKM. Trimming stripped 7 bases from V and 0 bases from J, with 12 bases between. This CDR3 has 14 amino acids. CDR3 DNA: TGTGCCAGCATCAGTTTCTCCATGAACACTGAAGCTTTCTTT. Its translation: CASISFSMNTEAFF.

The CDR3 loop is CASRWTVETEAFF. In nucleotides, the CDR3 is TGTGCCAGCAGGTGGACAGTAGAAACTGAAGCTTTCTTT. This chain joins TRBV5-5 and TRBJ1-1; TRBD1 is a possible D gene (6 bases). V lost 5 bases and J lost 5, with 13 bases in between. This CDR3 spans 13 amino acids. Germline CDR1 and CDR2: SGHKS and YYEKEE (reference sequence). Looking up the rest from reference TRBV5-5 and TRBJ1-1 gives the full variable domain: DAGVTQSPTHLIKTRGQQVTLRCSPISGHKSVSWYQQVLGQGPQFIFQYYEKEERGRGNFPDRFSARQFPNYSSELNVNALLLGDSALYLCASRWTVETEAFFGQGTRLTVV.

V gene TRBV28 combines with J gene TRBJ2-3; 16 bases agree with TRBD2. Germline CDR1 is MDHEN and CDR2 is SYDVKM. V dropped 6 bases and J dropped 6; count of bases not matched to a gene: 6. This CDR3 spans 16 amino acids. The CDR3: CASSRPGLAGGDTQYF. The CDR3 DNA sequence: TGTGCCAGCAGCCGTCCGGGACTAGCGGGAGGGGATACGCAGTATTTT.

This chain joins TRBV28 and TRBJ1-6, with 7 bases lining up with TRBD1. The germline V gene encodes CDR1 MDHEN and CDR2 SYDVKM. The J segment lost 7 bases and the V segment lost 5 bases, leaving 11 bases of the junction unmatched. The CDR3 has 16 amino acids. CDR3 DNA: TGTGCCAGCAGTCTCCGGACAGGACGCTTCAATTCACCCCTCCACTTT. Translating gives CASSLRTGRFNSPLHF.

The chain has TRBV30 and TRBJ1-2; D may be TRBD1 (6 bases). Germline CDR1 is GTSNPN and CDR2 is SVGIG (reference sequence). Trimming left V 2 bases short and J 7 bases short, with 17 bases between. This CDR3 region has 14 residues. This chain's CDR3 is CAWSILRQTGGYTF. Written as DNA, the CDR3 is TGTGCCTGGAGTATACTACGACAGACAGGTGGCTACACCTTC.

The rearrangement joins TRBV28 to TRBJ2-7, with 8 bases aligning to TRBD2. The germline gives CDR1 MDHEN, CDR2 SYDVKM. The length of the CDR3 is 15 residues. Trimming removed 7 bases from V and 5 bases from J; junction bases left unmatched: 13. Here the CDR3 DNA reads TGTGCCAGCACCCCCTCCGGGACTAGGAGTCACGAGCAGTACTTC. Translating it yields CASTPSGTRSHEQYF.

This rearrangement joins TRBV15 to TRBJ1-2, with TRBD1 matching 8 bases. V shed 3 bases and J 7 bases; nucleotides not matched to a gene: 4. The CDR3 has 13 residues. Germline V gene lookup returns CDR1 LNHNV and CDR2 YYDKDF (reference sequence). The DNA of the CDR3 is TGTGCCACCAGCAGCGGACAGGGAGGTGGCTACACCTTC. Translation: CATSSGQGGGYTF.

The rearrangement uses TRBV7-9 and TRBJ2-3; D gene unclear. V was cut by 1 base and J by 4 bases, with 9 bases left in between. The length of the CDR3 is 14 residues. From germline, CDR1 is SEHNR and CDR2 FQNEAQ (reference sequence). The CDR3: CASSLGGLADTQYF. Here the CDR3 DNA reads TGTGCCAGCAGCTTAGGAGGTTTGGCAGATACGCAGTATTTT.

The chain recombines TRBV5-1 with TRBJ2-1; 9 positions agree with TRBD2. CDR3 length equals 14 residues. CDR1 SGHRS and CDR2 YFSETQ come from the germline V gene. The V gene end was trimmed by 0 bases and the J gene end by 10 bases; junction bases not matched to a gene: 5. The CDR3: CASSLGREGLEQFF. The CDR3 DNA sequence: TGCGCCAGCAGCTTGGGGCGGGAGGGCCTCGAGCAGTTCTTC.

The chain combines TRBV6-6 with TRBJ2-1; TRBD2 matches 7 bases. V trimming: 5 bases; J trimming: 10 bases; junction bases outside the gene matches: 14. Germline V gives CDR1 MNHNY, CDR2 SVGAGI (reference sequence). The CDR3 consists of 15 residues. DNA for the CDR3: TGTGCCAGCAGTCGACGACTAGCCGGAGGGGAAGAGCAGTTCTTC. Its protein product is CASSRRLAGGEEQFF.